The 14 T cell receptor beta chains in this list originate from one sample, sequenced in a study of post-analysis software for immune sequencing data. Study outcomes and limitations: Higher frequency in patients than in controls was seen for five TRBV segments, with TRBV5-6, TRBV5-1 and TRBV20-1 among them.

Prepared TCR beta cDNA libraries contained unique molecular identifiers. Via MiXCR, TCRdb re-called the PCR reads, giving one row per CDR3 protein. The table shows under 200,000 distinct CDR3 sequences, with roughly 28% occurring only once. Their specific antigens are unknown. The sequencing sample was made of blood. Receptors were obtained from a girl aged 2-17 years with multiple sclerosis.

This clonotype showed up many times. The chain uses TRBV6-5 and TRBJ1-2, with 8 bases that match TRBD1. Germline CDR1 reads MNHEY; CDR2 reads SVGAGI. This CDR3 comprises 14 residues. The junction had 5 bases not matched to a gene; V was cut back by 4 bases and J by 4 bases. The CDR3 loop reads CASSWTGPFYGYTF. CDR3 coding DNA: TGTGCCAGCAGTTGGACAGGGCCCTTCTATGGCTACACCTTC.

The CDR3 region is CASSVVTGGEAFF. Here the CDR3 DNA reads TGTGCCAGCAGCGTAGTGACAGGGGGCGAAGCTTTCTTT. The V gene is TRBV9, the J gene TRBJ1-1; 10 nucleotides agree with TRBD1. CDR1 is SGDLS and CDR2 is YYNGEE in the germline V gene. The CDR3 spans 13 residues. V shed 0 bases and J 8 bases; nucleotides not matched to a gene: 1.

The CDR3 loop is CASSEENRGSRGYTF. DNA for the CDR3: TGTGCCAGCAGTGAAGAAAACAGGGGCTCAAGAGGCTACACCTTC. The genes are TRBV25-1 and TRBJ1-2; 7 nucleotides align to TRBD1. The CDR3 sequence is 15 residues long. Germline CDR1 MGHDK, CDR2 SYGVNS. V shed 2 bases and J 8 bases; nucleotides not matched to a gene: 11.

As regards this clonotype: A read error may be the cause here, since a much bigger clone is one base away. The chain recombines TRBV28 with TRBJ2-1, with a weak D call TRBD1 (6 bases). CDR1 MDHEN and CDR2 SYDVKM come from the germline V gene. The V end lost 2 bases, the J end lost 10 bases, and 24 bases lay between the germline ends. The CDR3 runs 17 residues. The CDR3 spells CASSLGAGGGASYEQFF. Written as DNA, the CDR3 is TGTGCCAGCAGTTTAGGGGCAGGTGGGGGCGCCTCCTACGAGCAGTTCTTC. The variable domain in full, with the rest retrieved from reference TRBV28 and TRBJ2-1, is DVKVTQSSRYLVKRTGEKVFLECVQDMDHENMFWYRQDPGLGLRLIYFSYDVKMKEKGDIPEGYSVSREKKERFSLILESASTNQTSMYLCASSLGAGGGASYEQFFGPGTRLTVL.

The genes are TRBV7-2 and TRBJ1-1; perhaps TRBD1 as D (6 bases). CDR3 size: 15 residues. With 5 bases removed from V and 0 bases from J, the gap between germline ends came to 13 bases. Germline CDR1 and CDR2: SGHTA and FQGNSA. CDR3 in amino acids: CASSNRTAMNTEAFF. The CDR3 DNA is TGTGCCAGCAGCAATCGGACAGCTATGAACACTGAAGCTTTCTTT.

This clonotype came up a few times. A much larger clone sits a single nucleotide away, making a read error possible. J is TRBJ1-2 and V is TRBV29-1; no definite D call. V dropped 7 bases and J dropped 5 bases, with 14 bases sitting between them. Germline values: CDR1 SQVTM, CDR2 ANQGSEA. The CDR3 consists of 12 residues. CDR3 protein: CSGGGRSYGYTF. In nucleotides, the CDR3 is TGCAGCGGTGGTGGGCGCTCTTATGGCTACACCTTC.

This clonotype was seen repeatedly, ten times or more. This chain links TRBV2 with TRBJ2-1, with D perhaps TRBD1 (5 bases). V gave up 4 bases and J gave up 0 bases, with 10 bases separating them. There are 15 residues in the CDR3. Germline-derived CDR1 and CDR2 are SNHLY and FYNNEI. The CDR3 reads CASSVAGNSYNEQFF. The CDR3 bases are TGTGCCAGCAGTGTCGCAGGGAACTCCTACAATGAGCAGTTCTTC.

This clonotype appeared many times. Relative to the germline gene, one junction end is altered; a read error may explain this. The V and J genes are TRBV7-7 and TRBJ2-7, with D hard to call. The J call may be wrong; the DNA end is better matched by TRBJ2-5. Looked up from germline, CDR1 is SSHAT and CDR2 is FNYEAQ (reference sequence). The CDR3 covers 13 residues. The CDR3 sequence is CASSPRVAETQYF. The CDR3 DNA reads as TGTGCTAGCAGCCCCCGGGTCGCGGAGACCCAGTACTTC.

The rearrangement joins TRBV6-1 to TRBJ1-2; D remains unclear. Germline loops: CDR1 MNHNS, CDR2 SASEGT. V lost 7 bases and J 0 bases, leaving 6 bases between the germline ends. The CDR3 consists of 12 residues. The CDR3, as DNA: TGTGCCAGCAATGACTCTAACTATGGCTACACCTTC. It encodes CASNDSNYGYTF.

This chain uses TRBV11-2 with TRBJ1-1; 7 bases align to TRBD1. Germline values: CDR1 SGHAT, CDR2 FQNNGV. CDR3 size: 14 residues. The V segment lost 1 base and the J segment 6 bases; nucleotides outside the gene matches: 5. The CDR3 here is CASSLVPTGSEAFF. The CDR3 nucleotides read TGTGCCAGCAGCTTAGTCCCGACAGGGTCTGAAGCTTTCTTT.

The DNA for the CDR3 is TGCAGTGCTAGCCGCCGGACTGTGAACACTGAAGCTTTCTTT. Protein: CSASRRTVNTEAFF. The J gene is TRBJ1-1, the V gene TRBV20-1; D ambiguous. Trimming took 3 bases from V and 0 from J, leaving 11 bases between them. CDR1 and CDR2 from the germline V gene are DFQATT and SNEGSKA (reference sequence). The CDR3 totals 14 residues.

At least ten counts were recorded for this clonotype. The chain couples TRBV25-1 to TRBJ2-3; D is ambiguous. The CDR3 sequence is 14 residues long. With 4 bases removed from V and 3 bases from J, the gap between germline ends came to 11 bases. Germline loops: CDR1 MGHDK, CDR2 SYGVNS. The CDR3 DNA follows: TGTGCCAGCAGTGCAAACGCCTTAACAGATACGCAGTATTTT. It specifies CASSANALTDTQYF.

In regard to this clonotype: A much larger clone differs from this one at a single base, so this may be a read error. The CDR3 DNA reads as TGTGCCACCTGCAGGGACAGGGCTTCCTACGAGCAGTACTTC. Translating it yields CATCRDRASYEQYF. V and J are TRBV15 and TRBJ2-7; 9 bases align to TRBD1. The germline gives CDR1 LNHNV, CDR2 YYDKDF (reference sequence). This CDR3 has 14 amino acids.

This clonotype was observed a few times. This chain connects TRBV6-1 to TRBJ1-5; unclear D gene. The CDR3 length is 14 residues. V was pared by 7 bases and J by 0 bases, with 10 bases between. CDR1 is MNHNS, CDR2 SASEGT, per germline. The CDR3 spells CASKGINSNQPQHF. In DNA form, the CDR3 reads TGTGCCAGCAAAGGGATTAATAGCAATCAGCCCCAGCATTTT.